This paragraph reports one T cell receptor beta chain. Its antigen is not known. CDR1 is SGHNT and CDR2 is YENEEA in the germline V gene. The CDR3 loop spans 17 amino acids. The germline V and J ends were trimmed by 5 bases and 1 base, with 17 bases remaining between them. Exclusions: uncontrolled infection, other autoimmune disease, pregnancy, lactation. Orbital computed tomography and thyroid ultrasound, together with serum TRAb and thyroxine and clinical symptoms, were used for diagnoses. This specimen comes from a study of T cells in Graves' hyperthyroidism and ophthalmopathy. Broader study findings: A model of 13 V-J pairs discriminated ophthalmopathy from stable hyperthyroidism. The model forecast ophthalmopathy, anticipating it by a median around 6.5 months before onset.

RNA transcripts yielded amplified TCR beta CDR3 regions. With the HTBI primer set, the TCR CDR3 went through a first round of RT-PCR. TCRdb processed the multiplex PCR reads anew with MiXCR; each CDR3 protein has one entry. The repertoire includes about 700,000 distinct CDR3 sequences, roughly 46% of them detected once, and about 7.7% sits in the top ten. The source material was peripheral blood or thyroid tissue (not recorded which). The source is an adult man with Graves' disease, either hyperthyroidism or ophthalmopathy (not recorded which). The rearrangement joins TRBV11-3 to TRBJ2-2; D possibly corresponds to TRBD2 (5 bases). CDR3 bases: TGTGCCAGCAGCATCCCCGCTGGAGGTCGGAACACCGGGGAGCTGTTTTTT. Translated, it gives CASSIPAGGRNTGELFF. The complete variable domain, with remaining parts taken from reference TRBV11-3 and TRBJ2-2, reads EAGVVQSPRYKIIEKKQPVAFWCNPISGHNTLYWYLQNLGQGPELLIRYENEEAVDDSQLPKDRFSAERLKGVDSTLKIQPAELGDSAVYLCASSIPAGGRNTGELFFGEGSRLTVL.